This T cell receptor (beta chain) was recorded in a study of T-cell reconstitution after alpha-beta-depleted transplantation in children. Per germline, CDR1 SGHRS and CDR2 YFSETQ. The V end was cut by 3 bases, the J end by 2 bases, with 15 bases between. The CDR3 contains 16 residues. Unique molecular identifiers featured in how the TCRbeta library was prepared. From the PCR reads, TCRdb called clonotypes with MiXCR, one entry per CDR3 protein. Here the sample spans roughly 400,000 distinct CDR3 sequences, roughly two fifths being singletons. This sequence joins TRBV5-1 and TRBJ2-1, with a tentative D call TRBD1 (6 bases). Source: PBMCs, taken before TCRalphabeta/CD19-depleted stem cell transplant. The origin of this receptor is a girl between 2 and 10 years old with aplastic anemia, due to receive a stem cell transplant. The CDR3 nucleotides read TGCGCCAGCAGCTACGAGGGGACACCGGCCTACAATGAGCAGTTCTTC. It encodes CASSYEGTPAYNEQFF.